This T cell receptor beta chain was obtained from a study of spatial heterogeneity in lung cancer. Whole-study context: Across the raw uncorrected reads, a unique TCR and UMI combination was observed, on average, more than ten times.

Trimming shortened V by 3 bases and J by 0 bases, and 15 bases separated the two germline ends. The CDR3 has 17 amino acids. Time point meaning: sample taken at primary tumor resection. Unsorted tumor, nontumor lung tissue or cryopreserved PBMC supplied the whole RNA. Samples came from around 70 TRACERx patients with untreated early-stage lung cancer. Every individual TCR cDNA molecule carried its own unique molecular identifier, which allowed correction of PCR and sequencing errors. Using its own MiXCR run on the 5' RACE reads, TCRdb lists one record per CDR3 protein. The sample lists some 22,000 distinct CDR3 sequences, approximately 4.7% occurring once. This clonotype was picked up a small number of times.

The input for sequencing was PBMCs, taken at surgery. The chain employs TRBV12-3 or TRBV12-4 and TRBJ2-4; D is possibly TRBD1 (5 bases). This receptor was identified in a male donor with early-stage non-small cell lung cancer. CDR3 amino acids: CASSLETASLAKNIQYF. The DNA of the CDR3 is TGTGCCAGCAGTTTGGAGACAGCGAGTCTAGCCAAAAACATTCAGTACTTC.